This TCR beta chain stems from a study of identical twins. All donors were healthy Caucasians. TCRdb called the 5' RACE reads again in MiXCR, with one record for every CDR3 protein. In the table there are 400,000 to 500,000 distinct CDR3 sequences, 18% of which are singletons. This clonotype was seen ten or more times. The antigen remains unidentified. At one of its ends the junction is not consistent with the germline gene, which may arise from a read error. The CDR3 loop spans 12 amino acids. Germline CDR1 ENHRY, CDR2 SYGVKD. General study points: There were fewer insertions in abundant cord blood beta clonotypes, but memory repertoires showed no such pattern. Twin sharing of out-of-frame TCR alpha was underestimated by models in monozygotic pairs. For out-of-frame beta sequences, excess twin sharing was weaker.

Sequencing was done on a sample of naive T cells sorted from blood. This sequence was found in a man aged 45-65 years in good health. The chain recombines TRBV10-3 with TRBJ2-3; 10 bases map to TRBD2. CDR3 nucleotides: TGTGCCATCAGTGACGAGCGGGAGGGCCAGAATTTT. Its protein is CAISDEREGQNF.